This entry features one TCR beta chain sequence. The target antigen is unknown. The record originates from a study of cytomegalovirus exposure and HLA in healthy donors. Points from the study as a whole: Analysis was performed later, and it showed HLA-associated TCR beta chains to be more clonally expanded than equally common others. Within an earlier analysis, most TCR beta V segments proved productive either about 90% or about 30% of the time. For cytomegalovirus status, the classifier reportedly gave diagnoses with high specificity and sensitivity. HLA-A and HLA-B allele assignments for most subjects were reportedly predicted accurately using TCR beta sequences.

The CDR3 spans 15 residues. CDR1 is KGHSH and CDR2 is LQKENI in the germline V gene. V lost 1 base and J lost 4; bases outside the gene matches: 4. The PCR was carried out with 60 Vbeta primers and 13 Jbeta primers. Only in-frame clones appear in the TCRdb table, and some are missing; sequencing was by immunoSEQ multiplex PCR. Of under 150,000 clones listed, 65% to 80% were seen once; the top ten hold about 3%. Specimen: PBMCs. The source is a man in his thirties or forties in good health and CMV-seronegative. The chain uses TRBV18 and TRBJ2-7, with TRBD2 matching over 10 bases. The CDR3 spells CASSPRVAGGYEQYF. DNA of the CDR3: TGTGCCAGCTCACCACGGGTAGCGGGAGGATACGAGCAGTACTTC.